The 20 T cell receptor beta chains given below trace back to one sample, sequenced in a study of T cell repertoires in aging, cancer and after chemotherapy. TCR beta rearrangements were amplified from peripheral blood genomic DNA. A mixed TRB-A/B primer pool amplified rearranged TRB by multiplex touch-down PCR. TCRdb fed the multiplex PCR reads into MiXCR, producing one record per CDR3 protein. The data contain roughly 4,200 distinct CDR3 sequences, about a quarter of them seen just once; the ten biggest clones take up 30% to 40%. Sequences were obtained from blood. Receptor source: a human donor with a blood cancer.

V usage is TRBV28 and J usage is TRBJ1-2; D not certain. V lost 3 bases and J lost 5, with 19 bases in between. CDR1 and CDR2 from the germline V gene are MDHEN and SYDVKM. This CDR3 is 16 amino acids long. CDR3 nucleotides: TGTGCCAGCAGTTTCCAGGCCAGTGTCCTATCATATGGCTACACCTTC. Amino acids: CASSFQASVLSYGYTF.

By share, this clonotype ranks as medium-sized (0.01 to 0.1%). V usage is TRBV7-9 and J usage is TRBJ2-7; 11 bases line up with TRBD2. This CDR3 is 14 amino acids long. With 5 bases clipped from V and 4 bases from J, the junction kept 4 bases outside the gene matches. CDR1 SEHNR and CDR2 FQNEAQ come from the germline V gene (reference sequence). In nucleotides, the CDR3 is TGTGCCAGCAGCGAGGGACTAGCGGCATACGAGCAGTACTTC. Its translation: CASSEGLAAYEQYF.

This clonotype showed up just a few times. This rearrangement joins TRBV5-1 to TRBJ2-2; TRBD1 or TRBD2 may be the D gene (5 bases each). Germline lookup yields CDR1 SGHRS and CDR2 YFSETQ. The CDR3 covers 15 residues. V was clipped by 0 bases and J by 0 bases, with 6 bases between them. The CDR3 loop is CASSLAGPNTGELFF. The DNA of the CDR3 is TGCGCCAGCAGCTTGGCGGGGCCGAACACCGGGGAGCTGTTTTTT.

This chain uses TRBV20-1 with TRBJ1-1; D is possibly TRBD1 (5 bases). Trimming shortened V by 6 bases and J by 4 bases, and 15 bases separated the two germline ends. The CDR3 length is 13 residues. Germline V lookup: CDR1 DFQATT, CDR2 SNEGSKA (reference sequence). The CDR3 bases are TGCAGTGCCCCCCCACAGGTTACCACTGAAGCTTTCTTT. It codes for CSAPPQVTTEAFF.

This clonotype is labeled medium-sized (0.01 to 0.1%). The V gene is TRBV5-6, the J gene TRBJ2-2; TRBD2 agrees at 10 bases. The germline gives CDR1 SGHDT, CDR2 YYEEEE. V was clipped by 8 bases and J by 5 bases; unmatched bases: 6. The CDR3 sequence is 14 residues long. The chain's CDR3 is CASRLAGTTGELFF. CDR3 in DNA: TGTGCCAGTCGACTAGCGGGTACGACCGGGGAGCTGTTTTTT.

The CDR3 region has the DNA TGTGCCAGTAGTACCTCCCGACAGGCCCCGCGGAGCAATCAGCCCCAGCATTTT. Amino acids: CASSTSRQAPRSNQPQHF. The chain recombines TRBV19 with TRBJ1-5, with TRBD1 as a possible D gene (6 bases). CDR3 length: 18 amino acids. The V gene lost 4 bases and the J gene lost 1 base, with 20 bases spanning the gap. CDR1 LNHDA and CDR2 SQIVND come from the germline V gene (reference sequence). The full variable domain, completed using reference TRBV19 and TRBJ1-5, is DGGITQSPKYLFRKEGQNVTLSCEQNLNHDAMYWYRQDPGQGLRLIYYSQIVNDFQKGDIAEGYSVSREKKESFPLTVTSAQKNPTAFYLCASSTSRQAPRSNQPQHFGDGTRLSIL.

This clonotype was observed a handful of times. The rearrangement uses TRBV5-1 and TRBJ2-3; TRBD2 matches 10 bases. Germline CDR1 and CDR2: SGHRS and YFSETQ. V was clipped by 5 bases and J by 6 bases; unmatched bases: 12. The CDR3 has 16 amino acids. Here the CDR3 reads CASSFTPGLALDTQYF. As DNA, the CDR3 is TGCGCCAGCAGTTTTACGCCGGGACTAGCGTTGGATACGCAGTATTTT.

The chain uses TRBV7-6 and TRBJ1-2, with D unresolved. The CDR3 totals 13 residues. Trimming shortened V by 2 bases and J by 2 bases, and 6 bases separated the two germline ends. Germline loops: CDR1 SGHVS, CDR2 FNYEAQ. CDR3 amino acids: CASSLTANYGYTF. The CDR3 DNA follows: TGTGCCAGCAGCTTAACGGCAAACTATGGCTACACCTTC.

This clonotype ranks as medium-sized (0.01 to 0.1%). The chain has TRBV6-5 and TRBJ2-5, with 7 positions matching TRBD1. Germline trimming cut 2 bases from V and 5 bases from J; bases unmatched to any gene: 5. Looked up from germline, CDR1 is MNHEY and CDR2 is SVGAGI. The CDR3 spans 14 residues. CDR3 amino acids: CASSYTRGTETQYF. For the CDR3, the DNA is TGTGCCAGCAGTTACACCAGGGGGACGGAGACCCAGTACTTC.

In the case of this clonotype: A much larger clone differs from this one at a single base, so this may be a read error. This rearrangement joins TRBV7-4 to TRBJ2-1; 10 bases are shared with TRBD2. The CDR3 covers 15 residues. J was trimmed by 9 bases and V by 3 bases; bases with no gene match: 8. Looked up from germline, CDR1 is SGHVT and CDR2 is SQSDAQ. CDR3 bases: TGTGCCAGCAGCTTTGGGCAAGCGGGAGGGACTGAGCAGTTCTTC. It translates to CASSFGQAGGTEQFF.

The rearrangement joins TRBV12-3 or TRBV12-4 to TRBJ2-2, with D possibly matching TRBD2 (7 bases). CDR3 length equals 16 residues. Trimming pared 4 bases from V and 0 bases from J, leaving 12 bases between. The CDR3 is CASSWGGGANTGELFF. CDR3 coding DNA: TGTGCCAGCAGTTGGGGGGGCGGGGCGAACACCGGGGAGCTGTTTTTT.

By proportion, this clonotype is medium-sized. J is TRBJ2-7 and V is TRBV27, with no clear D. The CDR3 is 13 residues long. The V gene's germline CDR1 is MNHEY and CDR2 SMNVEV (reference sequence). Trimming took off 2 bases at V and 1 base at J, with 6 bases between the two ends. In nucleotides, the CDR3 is TGTGCCAGCAGTTTAGCCCAGTCCTACGAGCAGTACTTC. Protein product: CASSLAQSYEQYF.

The CDR3 region is CASSLAGLPPDNEQFF. Written as DNA, the CDR3 is TGTGCCAGCAGCTTGGCGGGACTACCCCCGGACAATGAGCAGTTCTTC. The rearrangement joins TRBV5-6 to TRBJ2-1; TRBD2 matches at 7 bases. The ends lost 0 bases at V and 5 bases at J; junction bases unmatched: 8. The CDR3 has 16 residues. Germline CDR1 is SGHDT and CDR2 is YYEEEE.

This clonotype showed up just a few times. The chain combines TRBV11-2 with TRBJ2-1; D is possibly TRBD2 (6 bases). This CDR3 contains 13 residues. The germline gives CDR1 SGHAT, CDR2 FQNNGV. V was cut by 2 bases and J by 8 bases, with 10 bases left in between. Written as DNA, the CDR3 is TGTGCCAGCAGCTTACTGCTAGCGTATGAGCAGTTCTTC. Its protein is CASSLLLAYEQFF.

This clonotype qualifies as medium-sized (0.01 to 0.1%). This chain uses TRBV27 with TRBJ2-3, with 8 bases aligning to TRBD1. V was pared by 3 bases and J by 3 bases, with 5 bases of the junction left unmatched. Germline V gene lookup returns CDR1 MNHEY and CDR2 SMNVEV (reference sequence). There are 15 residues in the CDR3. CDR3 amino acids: CASSFQGASTDTQYF. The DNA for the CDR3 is TGTGCCAGCAGTTTCCAGGGGGCATCGACAGATACGCAGTATTTT.

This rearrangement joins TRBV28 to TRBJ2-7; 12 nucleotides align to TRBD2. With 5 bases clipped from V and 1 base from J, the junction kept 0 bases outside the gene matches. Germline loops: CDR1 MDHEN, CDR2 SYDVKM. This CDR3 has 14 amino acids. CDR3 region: CASSGLAGSYEQYF. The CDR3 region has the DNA TGTGCCAGCAGTGGACTAGCGGGATCCTACGAGCAGTACTTC.

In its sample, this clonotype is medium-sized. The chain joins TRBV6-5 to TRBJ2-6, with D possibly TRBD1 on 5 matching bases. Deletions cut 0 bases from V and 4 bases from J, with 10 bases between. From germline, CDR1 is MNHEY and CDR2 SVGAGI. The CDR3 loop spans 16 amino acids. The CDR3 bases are TGTGCCAGCAGTTACTCAGGGGCTGTGGGGGCCAACGTCCTGACTTTC. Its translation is CASSYSGAVGANVLTF.

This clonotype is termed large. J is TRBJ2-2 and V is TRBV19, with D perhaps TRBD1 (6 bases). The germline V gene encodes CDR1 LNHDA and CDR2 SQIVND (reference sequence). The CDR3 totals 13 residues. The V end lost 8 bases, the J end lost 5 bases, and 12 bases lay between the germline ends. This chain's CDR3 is CASQITGTGELFF. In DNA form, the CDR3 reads TGTGCCAGTCAAATAACAGGGACCGGGGAGCTGTTTTTT.

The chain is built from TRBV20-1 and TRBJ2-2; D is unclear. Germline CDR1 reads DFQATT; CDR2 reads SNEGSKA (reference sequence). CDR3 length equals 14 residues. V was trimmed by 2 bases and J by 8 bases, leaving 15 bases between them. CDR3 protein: CSARPPGPTGELFF. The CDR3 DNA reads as TGCAGTGCTAGACCCCCGGGCCCAACGGGGGAGCTGTTTTTT.

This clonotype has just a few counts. Here the CDR3 DNA reads TGTGCCAGCAGTTACTCGGGGCAGCGGGATAATTCACCCCTCCACTTT. Translating it yields CASSYSGQRDNSPLHF. The genes are TRBV6-6 and TRBJ1-6; tentatively, D is TRBD1 (5 bases). The germline CDR1 and CDR2 sequences are MNHNY and SVGAGI (reference sequence). Trimming pared 0 bases from V and 5 bases from J, leaving 11 bases between. This CDR3 contains 16 residues.